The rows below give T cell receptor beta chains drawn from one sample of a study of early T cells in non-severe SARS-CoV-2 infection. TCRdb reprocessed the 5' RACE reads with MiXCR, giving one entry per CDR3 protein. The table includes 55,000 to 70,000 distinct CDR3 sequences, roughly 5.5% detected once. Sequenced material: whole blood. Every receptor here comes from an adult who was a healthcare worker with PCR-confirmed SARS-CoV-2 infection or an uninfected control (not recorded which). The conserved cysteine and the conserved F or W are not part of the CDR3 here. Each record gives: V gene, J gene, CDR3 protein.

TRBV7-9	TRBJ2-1	ASSRVDEQF
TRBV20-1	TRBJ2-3	SARGTGGAHTQY
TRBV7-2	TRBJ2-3	ASSSYAADTQY
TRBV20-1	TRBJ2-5	SAPGAGGRRETQY
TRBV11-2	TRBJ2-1	ASSLNPSNEQF
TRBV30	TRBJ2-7	AWSANGKSTGGFLDEQY
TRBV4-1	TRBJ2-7	ASSQDLWGQGLAPTYEQY
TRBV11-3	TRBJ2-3	ASSSRTWTGGTDTQY
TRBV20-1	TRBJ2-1	SASSGRGYNEQF
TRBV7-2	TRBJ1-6	ASSLAARQGGWSPLH
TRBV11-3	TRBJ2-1	ASSSGSSYNEQF
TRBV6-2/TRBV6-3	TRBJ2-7	ASSYETSALDFYEQY
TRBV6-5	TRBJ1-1	ASSSPFGNTEAF
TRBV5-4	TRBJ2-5	ASSWAGIQETQY
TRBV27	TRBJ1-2	ASRFRRGGYT
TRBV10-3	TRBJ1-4	AIRAGTGDEKLF
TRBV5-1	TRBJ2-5	ASSLASGGLQETQY
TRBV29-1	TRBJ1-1	SVSVGPLYTEAF
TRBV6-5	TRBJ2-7	ASMGRASYEQY
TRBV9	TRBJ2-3	ASSAAESGGRTDTQY
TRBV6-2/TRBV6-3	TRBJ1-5	ASSYSGGGNQPQH
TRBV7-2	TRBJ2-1	ASSLGLAGTGEQF
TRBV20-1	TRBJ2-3	SAPNPGGRADTQY
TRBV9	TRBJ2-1	ASSVDPASRTTKEQF
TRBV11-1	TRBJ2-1	ASSLRPSGGSLLWEQF
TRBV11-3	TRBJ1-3	ASSSSGNSGNTIY
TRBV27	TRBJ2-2	ASSLSGLGRGTGELF
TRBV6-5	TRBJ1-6	ASSLASPRQSSYNSPLH
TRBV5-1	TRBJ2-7	ASSPVRDTNYEQY
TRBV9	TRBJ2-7	ASSGTSVSYEQY
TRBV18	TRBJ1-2	ASSRGNYGYT
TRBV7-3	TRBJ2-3	ASSPGGSDTQY
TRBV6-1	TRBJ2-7	ASSILPGEAAYEQY
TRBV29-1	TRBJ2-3	SAPLRPYTQY
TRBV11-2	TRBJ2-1	ASRPNLAGEQF
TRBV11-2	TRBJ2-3	ASSLRANRVAAADTQY
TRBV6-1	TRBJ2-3	ASSVLAGGPTDTQY
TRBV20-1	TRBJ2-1	SAVAGRPYNEQF
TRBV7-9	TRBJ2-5	ASSQMLSVGQY
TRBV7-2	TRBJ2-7	ASSLFPGLSSEQY
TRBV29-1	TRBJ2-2	SVRYSGELF
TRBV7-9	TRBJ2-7	ASSQGPGRSYEQY
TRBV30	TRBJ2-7	AWRGSGRRYEQY
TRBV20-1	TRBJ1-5	SALVGYGQPQH